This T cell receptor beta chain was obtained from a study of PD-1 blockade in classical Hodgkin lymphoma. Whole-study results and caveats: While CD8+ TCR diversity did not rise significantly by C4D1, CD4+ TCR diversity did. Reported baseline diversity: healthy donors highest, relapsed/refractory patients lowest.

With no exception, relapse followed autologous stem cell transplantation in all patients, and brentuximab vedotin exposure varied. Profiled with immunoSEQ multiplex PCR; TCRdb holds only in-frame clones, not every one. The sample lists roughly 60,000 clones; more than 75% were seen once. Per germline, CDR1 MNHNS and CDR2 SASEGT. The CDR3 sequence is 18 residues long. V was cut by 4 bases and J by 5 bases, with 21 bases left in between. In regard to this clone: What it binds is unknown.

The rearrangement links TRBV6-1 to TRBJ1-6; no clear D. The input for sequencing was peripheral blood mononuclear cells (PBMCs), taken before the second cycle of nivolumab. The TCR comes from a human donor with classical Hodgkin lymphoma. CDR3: CASSAPAARAGHNSPLHF. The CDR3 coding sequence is TGTGCCAGCAGTGCCCCCGCAGCTAGGGCAGGCCATAATTCACCCCTCCACTTT.